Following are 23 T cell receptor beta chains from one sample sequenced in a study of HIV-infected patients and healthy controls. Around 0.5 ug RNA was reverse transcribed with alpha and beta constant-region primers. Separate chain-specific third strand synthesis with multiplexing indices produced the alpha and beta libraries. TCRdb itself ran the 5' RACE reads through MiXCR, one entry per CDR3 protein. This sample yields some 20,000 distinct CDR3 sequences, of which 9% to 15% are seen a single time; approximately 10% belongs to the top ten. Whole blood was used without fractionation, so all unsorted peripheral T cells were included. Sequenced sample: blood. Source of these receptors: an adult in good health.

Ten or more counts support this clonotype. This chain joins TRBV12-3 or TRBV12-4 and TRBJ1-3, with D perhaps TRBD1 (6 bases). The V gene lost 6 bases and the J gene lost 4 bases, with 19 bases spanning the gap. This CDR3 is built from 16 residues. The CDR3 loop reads CASRTLQGYFGNTIYF. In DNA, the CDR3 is TGTGCCAGCAGAACCCTACAGGGATACTTCGGAAACACCATATATTTT.

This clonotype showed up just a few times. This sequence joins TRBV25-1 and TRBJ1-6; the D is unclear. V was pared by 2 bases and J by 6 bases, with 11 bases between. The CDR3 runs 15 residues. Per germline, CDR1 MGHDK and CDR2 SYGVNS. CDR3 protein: CASSELQGTNSPLHF. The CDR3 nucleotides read TGTGCCAGCAGTGAACTCCAAGGTACTAATTCACCCCTCCACTTT.

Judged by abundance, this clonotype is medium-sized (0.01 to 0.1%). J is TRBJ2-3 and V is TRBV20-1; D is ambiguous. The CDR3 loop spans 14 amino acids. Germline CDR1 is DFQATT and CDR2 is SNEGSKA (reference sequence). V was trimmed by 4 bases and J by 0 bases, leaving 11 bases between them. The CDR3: CSATRPASTDTQYF. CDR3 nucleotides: TGCAGTGCTACCCGGCCAGCTAGCACAGATACGCAGTATTTT.

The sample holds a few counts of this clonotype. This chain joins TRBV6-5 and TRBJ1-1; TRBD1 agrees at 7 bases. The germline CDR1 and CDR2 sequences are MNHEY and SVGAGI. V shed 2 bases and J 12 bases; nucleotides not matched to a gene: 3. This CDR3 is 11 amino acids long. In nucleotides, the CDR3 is TGTGCCAGCAGTTACAGACAGGGAACTTTCTTT. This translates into CASSYRQGTFF.

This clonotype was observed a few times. The CDR3 loop reads CSAPRAYSNQPQHF. The CDR3 coding sequence is TGCAGCGCCCCGAGGGCGTATAGCAATCAGCCCCAGCATTTT. This sequence joins TRBV29-1 and TRBJ1-5; D uncertain. Deletions cut 7 bases from V and 0 bases from J, with 13 bases between. The CDR3 is 14 amino acids. The germline V gene encodes CDR1 SQVTM and CDR2 ANQGSEA. The entire variable domain, with the rest obtained from reference TRBV29-1 and TRBJ1-5, is as follows: SAVISQKPSRDICQRGTSLTIQCQVDSQVTMMFWYRQQPGQSLTLIATANQGSEATYESGFVIDKFPISRPNLTFSTLTVSNMSPEDSSIYLCSAPRAYSNQPQHFGDGTRLSIL.

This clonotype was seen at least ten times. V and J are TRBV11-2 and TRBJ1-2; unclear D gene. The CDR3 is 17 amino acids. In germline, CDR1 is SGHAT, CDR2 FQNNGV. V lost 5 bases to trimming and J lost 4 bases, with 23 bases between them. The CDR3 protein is CASSPFVLRGEGYGYTF. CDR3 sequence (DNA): TGTGCCAGCAGCCCCTTCGTTCTACGGGGAGAGGGCTATGGCTACACCTTC. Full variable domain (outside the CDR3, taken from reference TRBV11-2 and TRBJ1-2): EAGVAQSPRYKIIEKRQSVAFWCNPISGHATLYWYQQILGQGPKLLIQFQNNGVVDDSQLPKDRFSAERLKGVDSTLKIQPAKLEDSAVYLCASSPFVLRGEGYGYTFGSGTRLTVV.

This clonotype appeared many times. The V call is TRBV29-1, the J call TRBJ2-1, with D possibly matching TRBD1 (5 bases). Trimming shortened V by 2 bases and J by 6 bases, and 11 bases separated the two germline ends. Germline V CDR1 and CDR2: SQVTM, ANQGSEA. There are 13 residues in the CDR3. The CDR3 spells CSVETQGGNEQFF. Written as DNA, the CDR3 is TGCAGCGTTGAAACCCAGGGCGGCAATGAGCAGTTCTTC.

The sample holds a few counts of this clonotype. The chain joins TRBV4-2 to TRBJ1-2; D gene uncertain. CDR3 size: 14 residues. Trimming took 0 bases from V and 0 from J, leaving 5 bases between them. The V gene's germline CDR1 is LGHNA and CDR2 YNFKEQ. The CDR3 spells CASSQEISNYGYTF. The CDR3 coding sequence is TGTGCCAGCAGCCAAGAAATTTCTAACTATGGCTACACCTTC.

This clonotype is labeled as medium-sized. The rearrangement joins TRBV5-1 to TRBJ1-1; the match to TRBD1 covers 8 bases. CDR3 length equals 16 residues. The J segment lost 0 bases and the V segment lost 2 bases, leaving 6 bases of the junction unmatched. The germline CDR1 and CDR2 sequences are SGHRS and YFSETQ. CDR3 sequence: CASSLIPTGVNTEAFF. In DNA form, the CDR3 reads TGCGCCAGCAGCTTAATACCGACAGGGGTGAACACTGAAGCTTTCTTT.

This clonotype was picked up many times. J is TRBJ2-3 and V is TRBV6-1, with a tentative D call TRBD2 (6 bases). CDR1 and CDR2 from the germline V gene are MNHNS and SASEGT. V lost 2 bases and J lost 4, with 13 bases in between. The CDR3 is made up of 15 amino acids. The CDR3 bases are TGTGCCAGCAGTGAACATGGGCGCGGGGCAGATACGCAGTATTTT. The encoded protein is CASSEHGRGADTQYF.

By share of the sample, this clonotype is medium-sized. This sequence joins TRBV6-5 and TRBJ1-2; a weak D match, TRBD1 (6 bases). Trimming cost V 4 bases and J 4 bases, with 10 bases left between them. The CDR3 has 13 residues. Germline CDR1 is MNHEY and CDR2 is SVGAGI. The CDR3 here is CASSWDNLYGYTF. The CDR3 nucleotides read TGTGCCAGCAGTTGGGACAACCTCTATGGCTACACCTTC.

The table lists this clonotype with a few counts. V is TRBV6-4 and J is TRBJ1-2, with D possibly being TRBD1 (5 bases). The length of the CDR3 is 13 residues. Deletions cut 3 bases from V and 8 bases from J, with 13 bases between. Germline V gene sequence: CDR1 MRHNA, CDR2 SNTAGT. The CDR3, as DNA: TGTGCCAGCAGTGAATGGGGGGACGGAGGCTACACCTTC. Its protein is CASSEWGDGGYTF.

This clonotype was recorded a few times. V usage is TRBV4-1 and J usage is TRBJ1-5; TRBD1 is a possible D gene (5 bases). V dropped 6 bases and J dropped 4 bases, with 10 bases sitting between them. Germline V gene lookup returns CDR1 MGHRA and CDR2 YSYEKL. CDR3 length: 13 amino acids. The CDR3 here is CASSLGANQPQHF. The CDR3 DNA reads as TGCGCCAGCAGTTTAGGGGCAAATCAGCCCCAGCATTTT.

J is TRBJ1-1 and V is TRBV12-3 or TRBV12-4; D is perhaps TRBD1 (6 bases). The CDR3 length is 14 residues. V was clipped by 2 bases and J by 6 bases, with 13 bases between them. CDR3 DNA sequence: TGTGCCAGCAGTTTACCCACCCGGGGGCCTGAAGCTTTCTTT. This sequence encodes CASSLPTRGPEAFF.

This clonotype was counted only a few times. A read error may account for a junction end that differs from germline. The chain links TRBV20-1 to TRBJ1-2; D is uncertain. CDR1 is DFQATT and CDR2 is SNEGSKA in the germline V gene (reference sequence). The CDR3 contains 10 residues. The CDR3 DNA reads TGCAGTGCTAGAGTTGTAGGATCATCCTTC. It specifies CSARVVGSSF.

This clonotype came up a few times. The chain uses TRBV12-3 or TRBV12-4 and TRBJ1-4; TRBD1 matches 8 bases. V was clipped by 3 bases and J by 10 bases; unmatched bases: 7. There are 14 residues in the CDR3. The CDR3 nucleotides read TGTGCCAGCAGTTTCCACGACAGGGGTGGAAAACTGTTTTTT. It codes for CASSFHDRGGKLFF.

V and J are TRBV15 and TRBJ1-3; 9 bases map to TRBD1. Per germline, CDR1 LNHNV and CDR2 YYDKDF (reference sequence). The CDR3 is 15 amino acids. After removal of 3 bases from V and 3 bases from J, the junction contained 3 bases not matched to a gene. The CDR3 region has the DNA TGTGCCACCAGCAGCCGGGACAGGGTTGGAAACACCATATATTTT. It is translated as CATSSRDRVGNTIYF.

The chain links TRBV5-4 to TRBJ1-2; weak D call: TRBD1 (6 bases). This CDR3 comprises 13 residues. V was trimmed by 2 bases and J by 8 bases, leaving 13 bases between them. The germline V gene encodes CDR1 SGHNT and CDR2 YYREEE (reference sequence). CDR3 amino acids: CASSLGGPQGYTF. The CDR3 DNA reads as TGTGCCAGCAGCTTAGGGGGGCCACAAGGCTACACCTTC.

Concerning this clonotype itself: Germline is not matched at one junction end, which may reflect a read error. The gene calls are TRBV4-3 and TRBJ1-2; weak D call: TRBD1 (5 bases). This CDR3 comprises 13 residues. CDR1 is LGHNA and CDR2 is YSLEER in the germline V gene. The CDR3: CASSPLGVGGYTF. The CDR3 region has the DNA TGTGCCAGCAGCCCTTTGGGGGTGGGCGGCTACACCTTC.

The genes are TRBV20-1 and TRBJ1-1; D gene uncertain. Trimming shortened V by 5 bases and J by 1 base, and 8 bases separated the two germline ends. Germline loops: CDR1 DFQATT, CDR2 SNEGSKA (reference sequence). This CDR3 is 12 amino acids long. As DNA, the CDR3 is TGCAGTGCTGGACGAAGGAACACTGAAGCTTTCTTT. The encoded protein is CSAGRRNTEAFF.

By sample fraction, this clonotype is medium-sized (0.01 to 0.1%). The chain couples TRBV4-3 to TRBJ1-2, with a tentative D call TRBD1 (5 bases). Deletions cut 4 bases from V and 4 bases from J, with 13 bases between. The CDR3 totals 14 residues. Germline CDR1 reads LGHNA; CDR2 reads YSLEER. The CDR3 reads CASSLNTGTYGYTF. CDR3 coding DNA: TGCGCCAGCAGCCTTAATACAGGAACCTATGGCTACACCTTC.

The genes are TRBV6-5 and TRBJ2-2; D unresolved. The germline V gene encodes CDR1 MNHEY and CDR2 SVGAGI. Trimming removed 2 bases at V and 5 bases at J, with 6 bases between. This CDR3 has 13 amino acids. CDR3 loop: CASSYHYTGELFF. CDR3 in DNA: TGTGCCAGCAGTTACCACTATACCGGGGAGCTGTTTTTT.

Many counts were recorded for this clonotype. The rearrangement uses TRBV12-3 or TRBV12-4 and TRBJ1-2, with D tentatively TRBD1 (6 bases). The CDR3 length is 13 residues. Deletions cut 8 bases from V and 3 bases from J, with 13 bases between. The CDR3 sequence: CASRLTGDYGYTF. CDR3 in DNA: TGTGCCAGCCGTCTGACAGGAGACTATGGCTACACCTTC.